The clone carrying this T cell receptor beta chain was observed a few times. Sequencing was performed with immunoSEQ multiplex PCR; in TCRdb, only in-frame clones are kept and a portion is missing. Of around 150,000 clones detected, under 85% appear once; the ten largest clones hold 3.7%. This entry belongs to a study of blood T cell repertoires in COVID-19. CDR3 length equals 17 residues. Unmatched junction bases numbered 8, after V lost 2 bases and J lost 2 bases. Germline-derived CDR1 and CDR2 are MNHEY and SVGEGT. The V and J genes are TRBV6-2 or TRBV6-3 and TRBJ1-5; 8 bases agree with TRBD1. The material sequenced was peripheral blood. The sequence came from a woman of 80 years or more with acute or convalescent COVID-19. CDR3 amino acids: CASSYLDRGIGNQPQHF. DNA for the CDR3: TGTGCCAGCAGTTACCTAGACAGGGGCATTGGCAATCAGCCCCAGCATTTT.